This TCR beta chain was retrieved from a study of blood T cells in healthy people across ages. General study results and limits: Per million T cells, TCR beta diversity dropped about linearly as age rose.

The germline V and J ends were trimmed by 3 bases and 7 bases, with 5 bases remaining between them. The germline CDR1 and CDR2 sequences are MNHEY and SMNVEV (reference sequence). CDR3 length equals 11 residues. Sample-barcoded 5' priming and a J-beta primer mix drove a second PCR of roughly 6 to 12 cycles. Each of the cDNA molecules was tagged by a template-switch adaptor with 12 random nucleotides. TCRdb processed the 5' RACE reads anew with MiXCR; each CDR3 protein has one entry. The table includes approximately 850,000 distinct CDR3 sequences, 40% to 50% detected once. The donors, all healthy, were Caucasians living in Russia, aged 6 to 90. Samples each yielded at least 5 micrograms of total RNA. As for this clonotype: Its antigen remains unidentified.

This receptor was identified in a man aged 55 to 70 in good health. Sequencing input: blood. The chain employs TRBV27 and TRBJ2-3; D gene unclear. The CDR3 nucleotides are TGTGCCAGCAGTTTTGTGTATACGCAGTATTTT. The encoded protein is CASSFVYTQYF.